The text below deals with one T cell receptor (beta chain). This clone has only one observation. The antigen this receptor binds is unknown. Per-base qualities were not stored, and no clone one base away is much larger. This specimen comes from a study of radiotherapy plus CTLA-4 blockade in lung cancer (dated by TCRdb to the late 2010s). Regarding the study in general: Objective responses were observed in 18% of enrolled patients, and disease control was achieved in 30% to 40%. The full study reports these points: After treatment with radiotherapy and ipilimumab, TCR clones that originated in tumors expanded in peripheral blood. Increased serum interferon-beta after radiation, together with early dynamic changes in blood T cell clones, were reported to be the strongest predictors of response.

Focal radiation therapy combined with CTLA-4 blockade (ipilimumab) was tested in patients with chemo-refractory metastatic non-small-cell lung cancer. The CDR3 starts with the cysteine, ends with the phenylalanine, and has 14 residues. The read is trimmed to its CDR3 DNA, 42 bases read in frame from base 1. Deletion took 4 bases off V and 4 bases off J, with a span of 14 bases between the germline ends. CDR1 SGHDT and CDR2 YYEEEE were looked up in the germline V gene. Preparation of the library involved the immunoSEQ multiplex PCR assay. Entries here come from immuneACCESS through TCRdb and include only in-frame sequences with V and J called. Some clones fail to appear in such tables; in the studies checked, an unresolved V gene covers under half of the shortfall, and the cause of the remainder is unknown. Recorded for this sample are about 97,000 clones; 60% to 75% of them occurred a single time. The ten largest account for around 2.8% of the sample.

The clonotype was recovered from a human donor with non-small cell lung cancer who had a partial response to radiotherapy plus ipilimumab. Some clones in this sample may be carry-over from other donors' samples. The chain is encoded by TRBV5-6 joined to TRBJ1-2, with TRBD1 perhaps the D gene, on 6 matching bases. The sequencing here drew on peripheral blood, taken from a patient treated with radiotherapy plus ipilimumab. Here the CDR3 is given as CASSRRGGGYGYTF. In nucleotide form, the sequence is TGTGCCAGCAGCCGGAGGGGGGGAGGCTATGGCTACACCTTC.